The rows below give T cell receptor beta chains drawn from one sample of a study of T cell repertoires in cytomegalovirus infection. MiXCR, run by TCRdb on the reads, gives a single entry per CDR3 protein. The sample includes a few hundred thousand distinct CDR3 sequences, around a quarter of them seen just once. Material for sequencing was PBMCs. Source of these receptors: a human donor in good health (CMV status not recorded). Some clones in this sample may be carry-over from other donors' samples. CDR3s include the opening cysteine and the closing phenylalanine or tryptophan. A D gene is named only where the DNA matches it firmly. Rows may omit the clone size; those that give it use once, few, many or a size class.

D gene: -; clone size: few; V gene: TRBV7-8; J gene: TRBJ1-5; CDR3 protein: CASSLDQVYSNQPQHF; CDR3 DNA: TGTGCCAGCAGCTTAGATCAGGTGTATAGCAATCAGCCCCAGCATTTT
D gene: TRBD2; clone size: -; V gene: TRBV7-6; J gene: TRBJ2-1; CDR3 protein: CASSLGPGGSSSYNEQFF; CDR3 DNA: TGTGCCAGCAGCTTAGGACCGGGAGGGTCAAGCTCCTACAATGAGCAGTTCTTC
D gene: TRBD2; clone size: -; V gene: TRBV6-5; J gene: TRBJ2-1; CDR3 protein: CASSLAGAIYNEQFF; CDR3 DNA: TGTGCCAGCAGTCTAGCGGGAGCAATCTACAATGAGCAGTTCTTC
D gene: -; clone size: few; V gene: TRBV7-6; J gene: TRBJ2-1; CDR3 protein: CASSLVGGGSQLNEQFF; CDR3 DNA: TGTGCCAGCAGCTTAGTGGGGGGCGGGAGCCAGCTCAATGAGCAGTTCTTC
D gene: -; clone size: few; V gene: TRBV7-9; J gene: TRBJ2-5; CDR3 protein: CASSPKVRVAVIWETQYF; CDR3 DNA: TGTGCCAGCAGCCCAAAAGTCCGAGTAGCGGTGATTTGGGAGACCCAGTACTTC
D gene: -; clone size: few; V gene: TRBV6-1; J gene: TRBJ2-4; CDR3 protein: CASSDMAVAKNIQYF; CDR3 DNA: TGTGCCAGCAGTGATATGGCTGTAGCCAAAAACATTCAGTACTTC
D gene: TRBD1; clone size: -; V gene: TRBV19; J gene: TRBJ1-1; CDR3 protein: CASRRTGRTEAFF; CDR3 DNA: TGTGCCAGTAGGAGGACAGGGAGGACTGAAGCTTTCTTT
D gene: -; clone size: -; V gene: TRBV4-1; J gene: TRBJ1-1; CDR3 protein: CASSHLQEFEAFF; CDR3 DNA: TGCGCCAGCAGCCATCTCCAGGAATTCGAAGCTTTCTTT
D gene: -; clone size: -; V gene: TRBV10-3; J gene: TRBJ1-2; CDR3 protein: CAISTASGDYGYTF; CDR3 DNA: TGTGCCATCAGCACGGCCTCGGGTGACTATGGCTACACCTTC
D gene: -; clone size: -; V gene: TRBV13; J gene: TRBJ1-1; CDR3 protein: CASSLGHGAFF; CDR3 DNA: TGTGCCAGCAGCTTAGGACATGGAGCTTTCTTT
D gene: -; clone size: few; V gene: TRBV7-9; J gene: TRBJ1-2; CDR3 protein: CASSRSQGPSSYTF; CDR3 DNA: TGTGCCAGCAGCCGAAGCCAGGGACCCTCGAGCTACACCTTC
D gene: -; clone size: -; V gene: TRBV6-7; J gene: TRBJ1-1; CDR3 protein: CASRTSGGTEAFF; CDR3 DNA: TGTGCCAGCAGGACGTCGGGGGGGACTGAAGCTTTCTTT
D gene: -; clone size: once; V gene: TRBV6-8; J gene: TRBJ2-5; CDR3 protein: CASRPPPQETQYF; CDR3 DNA: TGTGCCAGCCGCCCGCCCCCCCAAGAGACCCAGTACTTC
D gene: -; clone size: -; V gene: TRBV10-2; J gene: TRBJ1-2; CDR3 protein: CASSRGNDYGYTF; CDR3 DNA: TGCGCCAGCAGCCGGGGAAATGACTATGGCTACACCTTC
D gene: -; clone size: -; V gene: TRBV19; J gene: TRBJ2-5; CDR3 protein: CASSMSREETQYF; CDR3 DNA: TGTGCCAGTAGTATGTCAAGAGAAGAGACCCAGTACTTC
D gene: -; clone size: few; V gene: TRBV3-1; J gene: TRBJ2-5; CDR3 protein: CASSHRQGQETQYF; CDR3 DNA: TGTGCCAGCAGCCATCGGCAGGGCCAAGAGACCCAGTACTTC